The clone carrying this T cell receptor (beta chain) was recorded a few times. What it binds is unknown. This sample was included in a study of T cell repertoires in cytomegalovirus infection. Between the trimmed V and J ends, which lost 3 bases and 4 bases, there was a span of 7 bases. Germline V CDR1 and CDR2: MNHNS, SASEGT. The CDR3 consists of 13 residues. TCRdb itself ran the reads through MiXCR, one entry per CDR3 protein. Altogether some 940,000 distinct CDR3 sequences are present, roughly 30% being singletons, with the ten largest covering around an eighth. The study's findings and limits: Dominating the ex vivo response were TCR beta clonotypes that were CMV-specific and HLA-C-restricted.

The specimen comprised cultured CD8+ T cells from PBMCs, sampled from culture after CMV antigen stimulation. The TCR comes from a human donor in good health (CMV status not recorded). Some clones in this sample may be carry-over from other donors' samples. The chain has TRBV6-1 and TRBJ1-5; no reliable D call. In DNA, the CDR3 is TGTGCCAGCAGTGACCAGTTTAATCAGCCCCAGCATTTT. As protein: CASSDQFNQPQHF.